This T cell receptor beta chain was sequenced for a study of type 1 and type 2 diabetes patients. In the study overall: The cohort mixed type 1 diabetes, type 2 diabetes and nondiabetic donors. From PBMCs, CD4+ and CD8+ T cells were isolated by magnetic microbeads. Findings and limits, study-wide: Some T1D-only expanded clones might appear in more T2D or control samples. Type 2 diabetes and control V and J usage correlated highly, about 0.97.

About this clonotype itself: Its target is unknown.

PCR was run on genomic DNA. A primer set of 30 forward and 13 reverse primers amplified the CDR3. TCRdb independently ran MiXCR on the multiplex PCR reads; one entry per CDR3 protein. The table includes 280,000 or so distinct CDR3 sequences, roughly 48% detected once. CDR3 size: 14 residues. V was pared by 3 bases and J by 3 bases, with 4 bases of the junction left unmatched. The source is a man younger than 35 with type 2 diabetes. The rearrangement joins TRBV12-3 or TRBV12-4 to TRBJ2-7, with 8 nucleotides matching TRBD2. Sequencing was carried out using peripheral blood mononuclear cells (PBMCs). The CDR3 DNA reads TGTGCCAGCAGTTTCGGCCTAGCGGGCTACGAGCAGTACTTC. Its translation: CASSFGLAGYEQYF.